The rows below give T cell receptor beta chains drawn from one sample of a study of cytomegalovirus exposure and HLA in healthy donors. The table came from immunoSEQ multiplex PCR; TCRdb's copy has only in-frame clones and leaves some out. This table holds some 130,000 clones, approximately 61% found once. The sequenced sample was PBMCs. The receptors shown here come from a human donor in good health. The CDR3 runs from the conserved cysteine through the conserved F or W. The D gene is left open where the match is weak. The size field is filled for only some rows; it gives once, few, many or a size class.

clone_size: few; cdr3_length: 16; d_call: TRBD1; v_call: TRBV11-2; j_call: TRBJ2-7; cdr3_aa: CASSLVGGQVSYEQYF; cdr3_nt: TGTGCCAGCAGCTTAGTTGGGGGACAGGTCTCCTACGAGCAGTACTTC
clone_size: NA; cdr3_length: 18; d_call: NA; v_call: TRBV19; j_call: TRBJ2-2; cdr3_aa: CASSIGPLRLAGTGELFF; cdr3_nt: TGTGCCAGTAGTATCGGGCCCTTAAGGCTGGCGGGCACCGGGGAGCTGTTTTTT
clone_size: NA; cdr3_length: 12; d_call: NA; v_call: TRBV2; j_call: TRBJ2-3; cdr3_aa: CASSPTTDTQYF; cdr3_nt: TGTGCCAGCAGTCCTACCACAGATACGCAGTATTTT
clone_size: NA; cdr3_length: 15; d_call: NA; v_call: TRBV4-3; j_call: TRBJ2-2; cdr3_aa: CASSPTGLGGGELFF; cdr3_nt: TGCGCCAGCAGCCCAACCGGACTAGGGGGCGGGGAGCTGTTTTTT
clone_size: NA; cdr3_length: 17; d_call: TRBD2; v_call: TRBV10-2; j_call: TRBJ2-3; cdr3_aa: CASSEAGTSGSWNTQYF; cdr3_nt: TGCGCCAGCAGTGAGGCCGGGACTAGCGGGAGTTGGAATACGCAGTATTTT
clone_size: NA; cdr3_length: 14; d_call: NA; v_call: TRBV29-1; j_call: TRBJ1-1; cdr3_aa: CSVAGAGVNTEAFF; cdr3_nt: TGCAGCGTTGCAGGTGCCGGGGTGAACACTGAAGCTTTCTTT
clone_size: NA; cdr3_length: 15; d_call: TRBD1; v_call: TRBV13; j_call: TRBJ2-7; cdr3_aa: CASRRTGQGFHEQYF; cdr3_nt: TGTGCCAGCAGAAGGACGGGACAGGGTTTCCACGAGCAGTACTTC
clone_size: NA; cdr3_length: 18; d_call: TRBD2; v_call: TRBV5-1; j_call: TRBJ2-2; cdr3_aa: CASSLEGLAGGGTGELFF; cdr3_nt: TGCGCCAGCAGCTTGGAGGGACTAGCGGGAGGAGGGACCGGGGAGCTGTTTTTT
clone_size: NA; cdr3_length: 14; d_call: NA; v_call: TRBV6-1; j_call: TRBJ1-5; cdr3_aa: CASSEGAGNQPQHF; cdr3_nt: TGTGCCAGCAGTGAAGGGGCGGGAAATCAGCCCCAGCATTTT
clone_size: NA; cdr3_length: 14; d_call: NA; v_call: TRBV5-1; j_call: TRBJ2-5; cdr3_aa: CASSLQTGQETQYF; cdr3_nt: TGCGCCAGCAGCTTACAGACAGGACAAGAGACCCAGTACTTC
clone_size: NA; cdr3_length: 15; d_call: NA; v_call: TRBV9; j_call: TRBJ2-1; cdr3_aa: CASSVEGVPYNEQFF; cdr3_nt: TGTGCCAGCAGCGTAGAGGGGGTCCCCTACAATGAGCAGTTCTTC
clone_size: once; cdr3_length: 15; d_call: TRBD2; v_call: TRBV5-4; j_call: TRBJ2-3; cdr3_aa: CASSYGTSSADTQYF; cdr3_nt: TGTGCCAGCAGCTACGGGACTAGCTCTGCAGATACGCAGTATTTT
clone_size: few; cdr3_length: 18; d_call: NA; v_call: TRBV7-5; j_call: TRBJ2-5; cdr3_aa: CVRSLLPGSRRVQETQYF; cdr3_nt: TGTGTCAGAAGCTTACTACCCGGGAGTCGAAGGGTCCAAGAGACCCAGTACTTC
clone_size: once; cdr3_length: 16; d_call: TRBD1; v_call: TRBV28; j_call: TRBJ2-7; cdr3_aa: CASRRDGTASYYEQYF; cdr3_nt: TGTGCCAGCAGGCGAGACGGGACAGCCTCATACTACGAGCAGTACTTC
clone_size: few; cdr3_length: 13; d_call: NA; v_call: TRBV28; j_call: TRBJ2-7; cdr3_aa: CASSPGNSYEQYF; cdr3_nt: TGTGCCAGCAGTCCCGGGAACTCCTACGAGCAGTACTTC
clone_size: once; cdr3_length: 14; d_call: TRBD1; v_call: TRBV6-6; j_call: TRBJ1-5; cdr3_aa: CASRLQGLGQPQHF; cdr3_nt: TGTGCCAGCAGACTACAGGGGCTGGGGCAGCCCCAGCATTTT
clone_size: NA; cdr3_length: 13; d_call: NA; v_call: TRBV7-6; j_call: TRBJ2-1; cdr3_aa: CASSPQAGNEQFF; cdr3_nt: TGTGCCAGCAGCCCCCAGGCGGGAAATGAGCAGTTCTTC
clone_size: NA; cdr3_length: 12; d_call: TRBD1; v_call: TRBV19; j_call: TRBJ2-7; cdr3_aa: CASSQGGNEQYF; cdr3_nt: TGTGCCAGTAGTCAAGGGGGCAACGAGCAGTACTTC
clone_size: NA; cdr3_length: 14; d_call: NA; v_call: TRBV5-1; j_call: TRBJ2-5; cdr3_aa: CASSLGLSQETQYF; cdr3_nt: TGCGCCAGCAGCTTGGGACTATCCCAAGAGACCCAGTACTTC
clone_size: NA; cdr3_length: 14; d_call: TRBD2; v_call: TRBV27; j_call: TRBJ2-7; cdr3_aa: CASSSSGTGYEQYF; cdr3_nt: TGTGCCAGCAGTTCTAGCGGGACCGGATACGAGCAGTACTTC
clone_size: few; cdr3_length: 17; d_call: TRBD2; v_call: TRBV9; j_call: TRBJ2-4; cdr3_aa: CASSVEPAGGGRNIQYF; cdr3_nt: TGTGCCAGCAGCGTAGAACCAGCGGGAGGCGGTCGGAACATTCAGTACTTC
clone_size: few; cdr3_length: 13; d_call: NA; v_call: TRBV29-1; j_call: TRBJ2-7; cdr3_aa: CSVEEEGPYEQYF; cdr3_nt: TGCAGCGTTGAAGAGGAGGGACCTTACGAGCAGTACTTC
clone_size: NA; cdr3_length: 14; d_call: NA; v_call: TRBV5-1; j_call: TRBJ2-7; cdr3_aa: CASSRDTSGYEQYF; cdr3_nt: TGCGCCAGCAGTAGAGACACGAGTGGCTACGAGCAGTACTTC
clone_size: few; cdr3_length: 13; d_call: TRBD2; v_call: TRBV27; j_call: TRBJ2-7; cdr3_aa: CASSWGTSYEQYF; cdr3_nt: TGTGCCAGCAGTTGGGGGACTAGCTACGAGCAGTACTTC
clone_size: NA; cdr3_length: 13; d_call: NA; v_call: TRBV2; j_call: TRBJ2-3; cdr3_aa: CASSDQITDTQYF; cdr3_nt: TGTGCCAGCAGTGACCAGATCACAGATACGCAGTATTTT
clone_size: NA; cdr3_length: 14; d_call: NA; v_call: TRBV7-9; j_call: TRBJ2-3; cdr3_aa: CASSRSGGEDTQYF; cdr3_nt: TGTGCCAGCAGTCGCTCCGGGGGAGAGGATACGCAGTATTTT
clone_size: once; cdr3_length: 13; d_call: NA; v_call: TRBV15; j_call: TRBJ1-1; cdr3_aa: CATSSRRATEAFF; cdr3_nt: TGTGCCACCAGCAGCCGCAGGGCCACTGAAGCTTTCTTT
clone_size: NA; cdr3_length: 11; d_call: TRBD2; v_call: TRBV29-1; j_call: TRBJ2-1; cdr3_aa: CSGARGMEQFF; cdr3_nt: TGCAGCGGGGCGCGGGGGATGGAGCAGTTCTTC
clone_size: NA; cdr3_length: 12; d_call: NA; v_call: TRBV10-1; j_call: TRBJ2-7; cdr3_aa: CASSEFGYEQYF; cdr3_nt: TGCGCCAGCAGTGAATTCGGGTACGAGCAGTACTTC
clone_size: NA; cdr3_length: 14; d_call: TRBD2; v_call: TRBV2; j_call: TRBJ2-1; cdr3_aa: CASSSSGPYNEQFF; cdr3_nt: TGTGCCAGCAGTTCTAGCGGTCCCTACAATGAGCAGTTCTTC
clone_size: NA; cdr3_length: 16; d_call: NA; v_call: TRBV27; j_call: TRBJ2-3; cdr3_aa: CASSLGLAGGTDTQYF; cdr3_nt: TGTGCCAGCAGTTTAGGGTTGGCAGGGGGGACAGATACGCAGTATTTT
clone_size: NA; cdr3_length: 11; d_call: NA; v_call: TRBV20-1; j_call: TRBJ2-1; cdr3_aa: CSASSDNEQFF; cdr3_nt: TGCAGTGCTAGCTCAGATAATGAGCAGTTCTTC
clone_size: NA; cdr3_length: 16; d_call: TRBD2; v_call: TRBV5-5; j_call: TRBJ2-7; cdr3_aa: CASIGGSGSSLDEQYF; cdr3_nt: TGTGCCAGCATTGGTGGTAGCGGGAGCTCTTTGGACGAGCAGTACTTC
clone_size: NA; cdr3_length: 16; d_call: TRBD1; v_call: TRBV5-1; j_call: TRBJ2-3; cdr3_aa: CASSLAGTGAPDTQYF; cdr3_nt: TGCGCCAGCAGCTTGGCCGGGACAGGGGCTCCAGATACGCAGTATTTT
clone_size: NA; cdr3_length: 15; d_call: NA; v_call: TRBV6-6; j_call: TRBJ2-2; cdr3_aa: CASSYSISMGRELFF; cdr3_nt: TGTGCCAGCAGTTACTCGATTAGTATGGGCCGGGAGCTGTTTTTT
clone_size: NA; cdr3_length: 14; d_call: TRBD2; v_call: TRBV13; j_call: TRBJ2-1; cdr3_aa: CASSLWAGVNEQFF; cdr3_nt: TGTGCCAGCAGCTTATGGGCGGGAGTTAATGAGCAGTTCTTC
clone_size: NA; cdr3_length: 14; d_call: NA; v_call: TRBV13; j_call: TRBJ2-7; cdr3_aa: CASSLGDTDYEQYF; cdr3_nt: TGTGCCAGCAGCTTAGGGGACACTGACTACGAGCAGTACTTC
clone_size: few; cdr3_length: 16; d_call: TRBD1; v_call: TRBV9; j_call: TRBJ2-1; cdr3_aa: CASSVGGTGSHNEQFF; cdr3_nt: TGTGCCAGCAGCGTAGGGGGGACAGGGAGCCACAATGAGCAGTTCTTC
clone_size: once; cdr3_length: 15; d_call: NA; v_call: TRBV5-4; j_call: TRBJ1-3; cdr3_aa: CASSQGHGSGNTIYF; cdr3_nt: TGTGCCAGCAGCCAAGGACATGGCTCTGGAAACACCATATATTTT
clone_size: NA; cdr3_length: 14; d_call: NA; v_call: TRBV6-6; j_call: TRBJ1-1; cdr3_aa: CASSSIDRSGGAFF; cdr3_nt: TGTGCCAGCAGCTCAATCGACAGGAGCGGTGGGGCTTTCTTT
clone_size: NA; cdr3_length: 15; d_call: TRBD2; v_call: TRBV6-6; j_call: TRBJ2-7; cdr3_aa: CASSLSQSSGYEQYF; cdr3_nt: TGTGCCAGCAGTCTTAGTCAATCTAGCGGTTACGAGCAGTACTTC
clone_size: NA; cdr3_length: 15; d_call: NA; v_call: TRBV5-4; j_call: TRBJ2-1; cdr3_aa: CASSLGEGAYNEQFF; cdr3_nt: TGTGCCAGCAGCTTGGGGGAGGGGGCCTACAATGAGCAGTTCTTC
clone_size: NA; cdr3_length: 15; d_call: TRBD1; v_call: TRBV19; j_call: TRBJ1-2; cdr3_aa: CASSPPTGGIPTYTF; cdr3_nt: TGTGCCAGTAGTCCCCCCACAGGGGGCATACCTACCTACACCTTC
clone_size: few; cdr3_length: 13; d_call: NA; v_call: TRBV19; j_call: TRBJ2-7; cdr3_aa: CASKGGLTYEQYF; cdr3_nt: TGTGCCAGTAAGGGCGGACTAACCTACGAGCAGTACTTC
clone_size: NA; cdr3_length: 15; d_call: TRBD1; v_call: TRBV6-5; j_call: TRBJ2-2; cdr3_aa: CASSRTGGLTGELFF; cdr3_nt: TGTGCCAGCAGTAGGACAGGGGGCCTCACCGGGGAGCTGTTTTTT
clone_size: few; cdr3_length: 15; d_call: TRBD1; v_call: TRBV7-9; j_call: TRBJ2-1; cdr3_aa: CASSHRDRFFNEQFF; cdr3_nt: TGTGCCAGCAGCCACCGGGACAGATTTTTCAATGAGCAGTTCTTC
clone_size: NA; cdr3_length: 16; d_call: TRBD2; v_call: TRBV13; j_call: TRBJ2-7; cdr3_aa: CASSWLAGGQPYEQYF; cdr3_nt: TGTGCCAGCAGCTGGTTAGCGGGAGGGCAGCCCTACGAGCAGTACTTC
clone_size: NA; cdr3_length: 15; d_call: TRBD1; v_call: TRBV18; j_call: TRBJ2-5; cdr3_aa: CASSRRDRGRETQYF; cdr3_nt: TGTGCCAGCTCACGACGCGACAGGGGGCGAGAGACCCAGTACTTC
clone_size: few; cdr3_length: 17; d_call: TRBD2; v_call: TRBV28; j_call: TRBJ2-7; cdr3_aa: CASSPSGRGALSYEQYF; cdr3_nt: TGTGCCAGCAGTCCCAGCGGGAGAGGGGCTTTATCCTACGAGCAGTACTTC
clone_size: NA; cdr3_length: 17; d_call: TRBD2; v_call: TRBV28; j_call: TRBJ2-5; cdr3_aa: CASSATTSGRFQETQYF; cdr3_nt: TGTGCCAGCAGTGCGACTACTAGCGGGAGGTTCCAAGAGACCCAGTACTTC
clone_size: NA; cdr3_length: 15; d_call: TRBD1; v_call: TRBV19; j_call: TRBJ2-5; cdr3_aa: CASSSRQGGRETQYF; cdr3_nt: TGTGCCAGTAGTTCGCGACAGGGCGGCCGGGAGACCCAGTACTTC
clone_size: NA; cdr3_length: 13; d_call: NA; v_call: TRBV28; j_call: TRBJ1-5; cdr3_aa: CASSTGNNQPQHF; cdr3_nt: TGTGCCAGCAGTACAGGGAACAATCAGCCCCAGCATTTT
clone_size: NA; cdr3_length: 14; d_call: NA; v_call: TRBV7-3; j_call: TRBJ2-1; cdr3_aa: CASSQTGSGGEQFF; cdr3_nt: TGTGCCAGCAGCCAAACAGGGTCGGGTGGTGAGCAGTTCTTC
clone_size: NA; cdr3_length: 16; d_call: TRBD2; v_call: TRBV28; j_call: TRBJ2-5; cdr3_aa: CASSLISGMAHGTQYF; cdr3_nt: TGTGCCAGCAGTTTAATTAGCGGGATGGCCCACGGGACCCAGTACTTC